What follows are 15 T cell receptor beta chains derived from one specimen sequenced in a study of shared clonotypes between healthy human individuals. TCRdb's table, derived via immunoSEQ multiplex PCR, lists solely in-frame clones and lacks some. Of 2 million to 2.5 million clones in the sample, 85% to 95% were seen once. The sample taken for sequencing was naive CD4+ T cells from PBMCs. The subset here: CD45RA+ positively selected. Receptor source: a man between 18 and 35 years old in good health. Some clones in this sample may be carry-over from other donors' samples.

V is TRBV6-1 and J is TRBJ1-3; 8 nucleotides agree with TRBD1. J lost 2 bases, V lost 2 bases, and 5 bases had no gene match. The V gene's germline CDR1 is MNHNS and CDR2 SASEGT. The CDR3 runs 16 residues. CDR3 sequence reads: CASSETGTGAGNTIYF. The CDR3 DNA sequence: TGTGCCAGCAGTGAAACCGGGACAGGAGCTGGAAACACCATATATTTT.

The chain has TRBV28 and TRBJ2-2; TRBD2 agrees at 12 bases. V dropped 2 bases and J dropped 0; count of bases not matched to a gene: 7. The CDR3 covers 19 residues. Germline V gene data show CDR1 as MDHEN and CDR2 as SYDVKM. The CDR3 DNA reads TGTGCCAGCAGTTTACCCGGACTAGCGGGATATTCGAACACCGGGGAGCTGTTTTTT. Translated: CASSLPGLAGYSNTGELFF.

The chain carries TRBV29-1 and TRBJ2-2; the match to TRBD1 covers 8 bases. This CDR3 spans 13 amino acids. The germline V gene has CDR1 SQVTM and CDR2 ANQGSEA. V shed 4 bases and J 6 bases; nucleotides not matched to a gene: 4. The CDR3 is CSVVQGDPGELFF. DNA of the CDR3: TGCAGCGTTGTACAGGGGGATCCCGGGGAGCTGTTTTTT.

The V call is TRBV29-1, the J call TRBJ1-4; no firm D call. CDR3 length: 11 residues. The germline CDR1 and CDR2 sequences are SQVTM and ANQGSEA. Between the trimmed V and J ends, which lost 2 bases and 8 bases, there was a span of 6 bases. CDR3 region: CSVEHSEKLFF. For the CDR3, the DNA is TGCAGCGTTGAACACTCCGAAAAACTGTTTTTT.

This clone is a singleton in its sample. The chain combines TRBV28 with TRBJ2-5; weak D call: TRBD2 (5 bases). The CDR3 has 18 amino acids. Per the germline V gene, CDR1 is MDHEN and CDR2 is SYDVKM. V was pared by 5 bases and J by 2 bases, with 24 bases between. In nucleotides, the CDR3 is TGTGCCAGCAGTACATCGGACTCAAGAGCTTCGACTCAAGAGACCCAGTACTTC. Protein sequence: CASSTSDSRASTQETQYF.

V is TRBV27 and J is TRBJ1-5; a possible D gene is TRBD1 (6 bases). The V gene's germline CDR1 is MNHEY and CDR2 SMNVEV (reference sequence). Trimming removed 5 bases at V and 0 bases at J, with 14 bases between. CDR3 length equals 16 residues. The CDR3 DNA reads as TGTGCCAGCAGTCCCCGGGACAACCTTAGCAATCAGCCCCAGCATTTT. Amino acid sequence: CASSPRDNLSNQPQHF.

The CDR3 coding sequence is TGTGCCAGCTCAGGGGATGGCTATGGCTACACCTTC. As protein: CASSGDGYGYTF. J is TRBJ1-2 and V is TRBV18; D is ambiguous. Trimming stripped 5 bases from V and 4 bases from J, with 8 bases between. This CDR3 spans 12 amino acids. The V gene's germline CDR1 is KGHSH and CDR2 LQKENI.

The genes are TRBV28 and TRBJ1-2; 9 bases match TRBD1. Germline V CDR1 and CDR2: MDHEN, SYDVKM. V shed 5 bases, J shed 8 bases, and the junction held 12 bases outside the gene matches. The CDR3 runs 15 residues. CDR3 residues: CASSPRDRVGYGYTF. The CDR3 DNA reads as TGTGCCAGCAGTCCGCGGGACAGGGTGGGGTACGGCTACACCTTC.

The chain employs TRBV7-2 and TRBJ2-5, with 9 bases that match TRBD2. The CDR3 covers 16 residues. Trimming at V came to 5 bases and at J to 2 bases, leaving 9 bases not matched to a gene. Germline V gene lookup returns CDR1 SGHTA and CDR2 FQGNSA. The DNA of the CDR3 is TGTGCCAGCAGCCGCGTTGCGACTAGCGGTCAAGAGACCCAGTACTTC. Encoded protein: CASSRVATSGQETQYF.

The table lists this clone with a count of one. This rearrangement joins TRBV5-4 to TRBJ2-1; D is ambiguous. The CDR3 has 12 amino acids. Trimming took off 4 bases at V and 8 bases at J, with 10 bases between the two ends. Germline assignment: CDR1 SGHNT and CDR2 YYREEE (reference sequence). The CDR3 DNA reads TGTGCCAGCAGCCGTAGTGACGATGAGCAGTTCTTC. Its protein product is CASSRSDDEQFF.

This clone has a single count. The rearrangement uses TRBV7-6 and TRBJ1-4; 9 bases match TRBD1. V shed 0 bases, J shed 8 bases, and the junction held 4 bases outside the gene matches. Germline lookup yields CDR1 SGHVS and CDR2 FNYEAQ. The CDR3 spans 15 residues. This CDR3 is CASSLAGTGSEKLFF. The CDR3 DNA is TGTGCCAGCAGCTTAGCAGGGACAGGGAGCGAAAAACTGTTTTTT.

The gene calls are TRBV18 and TRBJ2-7; D possibly matches TRBD1 or TRBD2 (5 bases each). V lost 3 bases and J lost 7, with 22 bases in between. Per the germline V gene, CDR1 is KGHSH and CDR2 is LQKENI. CDR3 length: 16 amino acids. Here the CDR3 DNA reads TGTGCCAGCTCACCTAAATATGGGGACGGAGGCTGGGAGCAGTACTTC. Its translation is CASSPKYGDGGWEQYF. Complete variable domain (other parts from reference TRBV18 and TRBJ2-7): NAGVMQNPRHLVRRRGQEARLRCSPMKGHSHVYWYRQLPEEGLKFMVYLQKENIIDESGMPKERFSAEFPKEGPSILRIQQVVRGDSAAYFCASSPKYGDGGWEQYFGPGTRLTVT.

The chain carries TRBV25-1 and TRBJ1-2; D not certain. Between the trimmed V and J ends, which lost 7 bases and 7 bases, there was a span of 13 bases. Germline CDR1 MGHDK, CDR2 SYGVNS. The CDR3 runs to 12 residues. CDR3 residues: CASTEDSTGYTF. CDR3 DNA sequence: TGTGCCAGCACCGAAGATTCAACTGGCTACACCTTC.

The genes are TRBV29-1 and TRBJ1-2; D might be TRBD1 (6 bases). V lost 4 bases and J 5 bases, leaving 17 bases between the germline ends. There are 14 residues in the CDR3. The germline V gene has CDR1 SQVTM and CDR2 ANQGSEA. CDR3: CSVASQGFGYGYTF. DNA of the CDR3: TGCAGCGTTGCGTCTCAGGGGTTTGGGTATGGCTACACCTTC.

This rearrangement joins TRBV29-1 to TRBJ1-4; D possibly corresponds to TRBD1 (6 bases). With 4 bases removed from V and 0 bases from J, the gap between germline ends came to 12 bases. This CDR3 has 15 amino acids. CDR1 and CDR2 (germline): SQVTM, ANQGSEA. The CDR3 sequence is CSVARGGATNEKLFF. For the CDR3, the DNA is TGCAGCGTTGCCAGGGGCGGTGCAACTAATGAAAAACTGTTTTTT.